These T cell receptor beta chains were read from a single sample in a study of blood T cell repertoires in COVID-19. Sequencing was performed with immunoSEQ multiplex PCR; in TCRdb, only in-frame clones are kept and a portion is missing. The repertoire consists of approximately 400,000 clones, with about 91% occurring once and the leading ten covering roughly 12%. Sequencing used peripheral blood. The receptors stem from a woman aged 45-59 years with COVID-19, enrolled during active disease. Both conserved end residues are part of each CDR3. Each record gives: J gene, V gene, D gene, CDR3 DNA, CDR3 protein. The D gene is left open where the match is weak.

J gene: TRBJ1-1; V gene: TRBV5-4; D gene: .; CDR3 DNA: TGTGCCAGCAGCTTGTATACAGGCGAGAACACTGAAGCTTTCTTT; CDR3 protein: CASSLYTGENTEAFF
J gene: TRBJ2-7; V gene: TRBV21-1; D gene: .; CDR3 DNA: TGTGCCAGCAGCACCCCGGACAGAGCCTACGAGCAGTACTTC; CDR3 protein: CASSTPDRAYEQYF
J gene: TRBJ1-5; V gene: TRBV28; D gene: .; CDR3 DNA: TGTGCCAGCAGTTTATACCAATTGTCAGGCAATCAGCCCCAGCATTTT; CDR3 protein: CASSLYQLSGNQPQHF
J gene: TRBJ2-2; V gene: TRBV11-3; D gene: TRBD2; CDR3 DNA: TGTGCCAGCAGCTTACGACCGGGACTAGACACCGGGGAGCTGTTTTTT; CDR3 protein: CASSLRPGLDTGELFF
J gene: TRBJ1-2; V gene: TRBV9; D gene: .; CDR3 DNA: TGTGCCAGCAGCGCCGTGAGCGGTCGAGGGGGATACACCTTC; CDR3 protein: CASSAVSGRGGYTF
J gene: TRBJ1-6; V gene: TRBV10-3; D gene: .; CDR3 DNA: TGTGCCATCAGTGAGTCGACTTCGGATTCACCCCTCCACTTT; CDR3 protein: CAISESTSDSPLHF
J gene: TRBJ1-6; V gene: TRBV19; D gene: .; CDR3 DNA: TGTGCCAGTAGTATCGGTGGTCTTGCCGTCCTGCCCCTCCACTTT; CDR3 protein: CASSIGGLAVLPLHF
J gene: TRBJ2-1; V gene: TRBV30; D gene: TRBD2; CDR3 DNA: TGTGCCTGGAGTTTACCCGGGACTAGCGGTAATGAGCAGTTCTTC; CDR3 protein: CAWSLPGTSGNEQFF
J gene: TRBJ2-3; V gene: TRBV7-9; D gene: TRBD2; CDR3 DNA: TGTGCCAGCAGCTTGGGACTAGCTAGTTCACCGGCGTATTTT; CDR3 protein: CASSLGLASSPAYF
J gene: TRBJ1-4; V gene: TRBV5-5; D gene: .; CDR3 DNA: TGTGCCAGCAGCTTGGGACATACGGACAGATTGAATGAAAAACTGTTTTTT; CDR3 protein: CASSLGHTDRLNEKLFF